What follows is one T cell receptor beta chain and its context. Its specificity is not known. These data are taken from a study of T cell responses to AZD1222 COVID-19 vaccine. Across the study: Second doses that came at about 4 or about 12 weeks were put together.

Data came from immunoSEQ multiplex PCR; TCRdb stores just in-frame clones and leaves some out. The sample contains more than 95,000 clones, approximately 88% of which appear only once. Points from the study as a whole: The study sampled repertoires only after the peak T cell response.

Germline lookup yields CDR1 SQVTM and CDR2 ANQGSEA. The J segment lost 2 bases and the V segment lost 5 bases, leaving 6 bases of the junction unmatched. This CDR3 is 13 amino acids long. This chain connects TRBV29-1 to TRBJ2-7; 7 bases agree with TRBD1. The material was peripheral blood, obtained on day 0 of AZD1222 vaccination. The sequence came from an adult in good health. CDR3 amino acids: CSVRTGEAYEQYF. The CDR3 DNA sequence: TGCAGCGTTCGAACAGGGGAAGCCTACGAGCAGTACTTC.